This T cell receptor beta chain was obtained from a study of human T cells and chemical hapten exposure. One entry per CDR3 protein, called by TCRdb with MiXCR from the RACE reads. The sample includes more than 110,000 distinct CDR3 sequences, about an eighth of them seen just once. Described time point: patch test 2, 6 weeks after DPC sensitization. The treatment was: therapeutic diphenylcyclopropenone sensitization with weekly scalp DPC. This CDR3 spans 16 amino acids. CDR1 is SGHNT, CDR2 YENEEA, per germline. The V gene lost 1 base and the J gene lost 4 bases, with 13 bases spanning the gap. This clonotype has just a few counts.

The input for sequencing was whole blood, taken in connection with sensitization to the hapten diphenylcyclopropenone (DPC). This chain links TRBV11-3 with TRBJ2-2, with a tentative D call TRBD1 (6 bases). The receptor was derived from a woman aged 45-59 years with alopecia areata. Some clones in this sample may be carry-over from other donors' samples. As DNA, the CDR3 is TGTGCCAGCAGCTTAGGGACAGTTGGAAGCACCGGGGAGCTGTTTTTT. Its translation: CASSLGTVGSTGELFF.